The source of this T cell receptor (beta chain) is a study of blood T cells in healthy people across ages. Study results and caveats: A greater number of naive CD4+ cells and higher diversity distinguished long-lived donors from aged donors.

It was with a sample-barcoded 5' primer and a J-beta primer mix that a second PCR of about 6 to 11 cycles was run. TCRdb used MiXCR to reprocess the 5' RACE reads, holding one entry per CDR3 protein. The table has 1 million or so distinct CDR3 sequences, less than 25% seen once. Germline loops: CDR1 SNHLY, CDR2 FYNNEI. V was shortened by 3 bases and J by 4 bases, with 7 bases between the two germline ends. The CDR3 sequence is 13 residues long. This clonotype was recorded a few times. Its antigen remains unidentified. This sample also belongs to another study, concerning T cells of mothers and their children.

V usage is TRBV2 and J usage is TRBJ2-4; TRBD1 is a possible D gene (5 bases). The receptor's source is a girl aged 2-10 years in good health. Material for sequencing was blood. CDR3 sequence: CASSDRDKNIQYF. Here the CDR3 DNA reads TGTGCCAGCAGTGACAGGGATAAAAACATTCAGTACTTC. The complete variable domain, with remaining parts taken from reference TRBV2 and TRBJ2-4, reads EPEVTQTPSHQVTQMGQEVILRCVPISNHLYFYWYRQILGQKVEFLVSFYNNEISEKSEIFDDQFSVERPDGSNFTLKIRSTKLEDSAMYFCASSDRDKNIQYFGAGTRLSVL.